A single sample gave rise to the 18 T cell receptor beta chains below, sequenced in a study of T cell changes during pregnancy in multiple sclerosis. The method was immunoSEQ multiplex PCR; TCRdb's version includes in-frame clones alone and lacks a portion of them. The data show some 87,000 clones, with roughly 96% seen just once and roughly 1.2% held by the top ten. The sequences come from peripheral blood, collected in the second trimester of pregnancy. Receptors were obtained from a female donor with multiple sclerosis, enrolled in a pregnancy study.

This rearrangement joins TRBV19 to TRBJ2-1; 10 bases fit TRBD2. The CDR3 covers 15 residues. The V gene end was trimmed by 4 bases and the J gene end by 8 bases; junction bases not matched to a gene: 8. Germline V lookup: CDR1 LNHDA, CDR2 SQIVND (reference sequence). The CDR3 region is CASSTSGGTVHEQFF. CDR3 DNA: TGTGCCAGTAGTACTAGCGGGGGTACCGTGCATGAGCAGTTCTTC.

This rearrangement joins TRBV7-9 to TRBJ2-1, with D uncertain. Trimming cost V 7 bases and J 0 bases, with 16 bases left between them. This CDR3 contains 16 residues. Per germline, CDR1 SEHNR and CDR2 FQNEAQ (reference sequence). CDR3 DNA: TGTGCCAGCACACATGTGAACGCCAGCTCCTACAATGAGCAGTTCTTC. It yields the protein CASTHVNASSYNEQFF.

This chain joins TRBV7-8 and TRBJ1-1; weak D call: TRBD1 (5 bases). CDR1 and CDR2 from the germline V gene are SGHVS and FQNEAQ. V was clipped by 5 bases and J by 0 bases, with 13 bases between them. This CDR3 has 15 residues. The CDR3 loop reads CASSPPRTMNTEAFF. CDR3 DNA: TGTGCCAGCAGCCCCCCCCGGACAATGAACACTGAAGCTTTCTTT.

The chain has TRBV4-2 and TRBJ2-7; 10 bases are shared with TRBD2. The CDR3 totals 17 residues. V shed 4 bases, J shed 2 bases, and the junction held 11 bases outside the gene matches. Germline CDR1 and CDR2: LGHNA and YNFKEQ. In nucleotides, the CDR3 is TGTGCCAGCAGCCGGGCTCCTAATCTAGCGGGGGCCTACGAGCAGTACTTC. Translated: CASSRAPNLAGAYEQYF.

V usage is TRBV13 and J usage is TRBJ2-5; TRBD2 aligns across 8 bases. The CDR3 consists of 16 residues. Losses at the gene ends were 1 base for V and 0 bases for J; bases not matched to a gene: 4. Germline V lookup: CDR1 PRHDT, CDR2 FYEKMQ (reference sequence). The CDR3 DNA sequence: TGTGCCAGCAGCTTAGCGAGCGGGGGACACCAAGAGACCCAGTACTTC. This gives the protein CASSLASGGHQETQYF.

The chain employs TRBV6-1 and TRBJ2-2, with D possibly TRBD2 on 5 matching bases. CDR3 length: 17 amino acids. CDR1 is MNHNS, CDR2 SASEGT, per germline. Deletions cut 2 bases from V and 3 bases from J, with 16 bases between. The CDR3 DNA reads TGTGCCAGCAGTGAATATTTGGAGACTACCTACACCGGGGAGCTGTTTTTT. It codes for CASSEYLETTYTGELFF.

The V call is TRBV11-1, the J call TRBJ2-6, with 12 bases that match TRBD1. V trimming: 5 bases; J trimming: 2 bases; junction bases outside the gene matches: 7. This CDR3 comprises 18 residues. Germline assignment: CDR1 SGHAT and CDR2 FQDESV (reference sequence). In DNA form, the CDR3 reads TGTGCCAGCAGCAGAACGGGACAGGGGGCACCTGGGGCCAACGTCCTGACTTTC. It codes for CASSRTGQGAPGANVLTF.

This chain connects TRBV27 to TRBJ2-7; a weak D match, TRBD2 (5 bases). This CDR3 is 16 amino acids long. V lost 4 bases to trimming and J lost 3 bases, with 19 bases between them. Looked up from germline, CDR1 is MNHEY and CDR2 is SMNVEV (reference sequence). The CDR3 DNA reads as TGTGCCAGCAGTTCCCTGCTAGCTTCTAAATTCTACGAGCAGTACTTC. It codes for CASSSLLASKFYEQYF.

The chain links TRBV9 to TRBJ2-1; 11 bases are a match to TRBD2. There are 16 residues in the CDR3. Germline trimming cut 0 bases from V and 9 bases from J; bases unmatched to any gene: 8. CDR1 SGDLS and CDR2 YYNGEE come from the germline V gene. In DNA, the CDR3 is TGTGCCAGCAGCGTAGACCTAGCGGGAGGAGGGAGTGAGCAGTTCTTC. Residues: CASSVDLAGGGSEQFF.

The chain combines TRBV5-1 with TRBJ2-2; 8 bases are a match to TRBD1. The CDR3 has 15 amino acids. Trimming took 4 bases from V and 4 from J; bases not matched to a gene: 6. Germline lookup yields CDR1 SGHRS and CDR2 YFSETQ. For the CDR3, the DNA is TGCGCCAGCAGCAACCAGGGGGCGCCCACCGGGGAGCTGTTTTTT. Amino acid sequence: CASSNQGAPTGELFF.

The rearrangement links TRBV7-2 to TRBJ2-4; 7 nucleotides align to TRBD1. CDR1 is SGHTA, CDR2 FQGNSA, per germline. The length of the CDR3 is 15 residues. V lost 5 bases to trimming and J lost 1 base; unmatched junction nucleotides: 5. The CDR3 DNA reads as TGTGCCAGCAGCGACAGGGTTCTTGCCAAAAACATTCAGTACTTC. Amino acid sequence: CASSDRVLAKNIQYF.

The chain couples TRBV6-5 to TRBJ1-3; 9 nucleotides agree with TRBD1. The J segment lost 0 bases and the V segment lost 10 bases, leaving 4 bases of the junction unmatched. This CDR3 is built from 14 residues. The germline gives CDR1 MNHEY, CDR2 SVGAGI. CDR3 DNA sequence: TGTGCCACCGGGACAGGGAACTCTGGAAACACCATATATTTT. Translated: CATGTGNSGNTIYF.

This clone was observed a handful of times. This rearrangement joins TRBV5-4 to TRBJ1-1; 7 bases fit TRBD1. Germline assignment: CDR1 SGHNT and CDR2 YYREEE (reference sequence). The CDR3 has 15 amino acids. V trimming: 4 bases; J trimming: 1 base; junction bases outside the gene matches: 7. CDR3 loop: CASSQGDRPNTEAFF. CDR3 DNA: TGTGCCAGCAGCCAGGGGGACAGACCGAACACTGAAGCTTTCTTT.

V usage is TRBV18 and J usage is TRBJ2-6; D is possibly TRBD2 (5 bases). The germline gives CDR1 KGHSH, CDR2 LQKENI. The V end was cut by 4 bases, the J end by 0 bases, with 19 bases between. There are 19 residues in the CDR3. For the CDR3, the DNA is TGTGCCAGCTCACTCACGGCGAGGAGGCTGTACTCTGGGGCCAACGTCCTGACTTTC. Its protein product is CASSLTARRLYSGANVLTF.

The gene calls are TRBV2 and TRBJ2-2; 8 bases align to TRBD2. CDR1 is SNHLY, CDR2 FYNNEI, per germline. The CDR3 has 13 residues. V shed 8 bases, J shed 3 bases, and the junction held 2 bases outside the gene matches. The CDR3 DNA sequence: TGTGCCAGCGAACTAGCGGACACCGGGGAGCTGTTTTTT. Protein: CASELADTGELFF.

This clone was seen more than once but under ten times. CDR3 residues: CASSLRGHEQFF. The CDR3 bases are TGTGCCAGCAGCTTACGAGGTCATGAGCAGTTCTTC. V and J are TRBV11-2 and TRBJ2-1, with unresolved D. The germline V gene encodes CDR1 SGHAT and CDR2 FQNNGV. The length of the CDR3 is 12 residues. The V and J ends lost 2 bases and 8 bases respectively, with 7 bases between them.

This clone was picked up one time. J is TRBJ1-5 and V is TRBV18; 11 nucleotides line up with TRBD1. The CDR3 sequence is 14 residues long. Germline V CDR1 and CDR2: KGHSH, LQKENI. The ends lost 3 bases at V and 7 bases at J; junction bases unmatched: 2. CDR3 coding DNA: TGTGCCAGCTCACCTCGGACAGGGGGCCAGCCCCAGCATTTT. Its protein is CASSPRTGGQPQHF.

The chain has TRBV6-6 and TRBJ2-5; tentatively, D is TRBD2 (6 bases). Germline V lookup: CDR1 MNHNY, CDR2 SVGAGI (reference sequence). The CDR3 extends over 12 amino acids. V was cut by 4 bases and J by 5 bases, with 8 bases left in between. This CDR3 reads CASSWGVETQYF. Written as DNA, the CDR3 is TGTGCCAGCAGTTGGGGGGTGGAGACCCAGTACTTC.